The 3 T cell receptor beta chains below all came from one sample that was sequenced in a study of T cells in Graves' hyperthyroidism and ophthalmopathy. Amplification of TCR beta CDR3 regions was performed using RNA transcripts as template. HTBI primers drove first-round RT-PCR of the TCR CDR3. A single record per CDR3 protein comes from TCRdb applying MiXCR to the multiplex PCR reads. The profile shows around 350,000 distinct CDR3 sequences, about a sixth of them singletons. The sample was blood. Receptor source: a woman between 25 and 40 years old with Graves' hyperthyroidism that later progressed to Graves' ophthalmopathy.

This clonotype was observed a few times. This chain joins TRBV30 and TRBJ1-1; D remains ambiguous. CDR3 size: 11 residues. Germline values: CDR1 GTSNPN, CDR2 SVGIG (reference sequence). V was trimmed by 5 bases and J by 7 bases, leaving 11 bases between them. The CDR3 protein is CAWGRSGEAFF. CDR3 bases: TGTGCCTGGGGCCGGTCCGGTGAAGCTTTCTTT. Complete variable domain (other parts from reference TRBV30 and TRBJ1-1): SQTIHQWPATLVQPVGSPLSLECTVEGTSNPNLYWYRQAAGRGLQLLFYSVGIGQISSEVPQNLSASRPQDRQFILSSKKLLLSDSGFYLCAWGRSGEAFFGQGTRLTVV.

The sample holds many counts of this clonotype. The chain combines TRBV5-1 with TRBJ1-2; unclear D gene. The germline V gene has CDR1 SGHRS and CDR2 YFSETQ. The CDR3 covers 13 residues. V was pared by 4 bases and J by 2 bases, with 9 bases between. The CDR3 protein is CASSKATNYGYTF. CDR3 DNA: TGCGCCAGCAGCAAGGCGACGAACTATGGCTACACCTTC.

This clonotype was seen many times. The chain is built from TRBV6-2 or TRBV6-3 and TRBJ2-5; D might be TRBD1 or TRBD2, each matching 5 bases. CDR1 MNHEY and CDR2 SVGEGT come from the germline V gene. Trimming took 2 bases from V and 2 from J, leaving 15 bases between them. This CDR3 has 16 amino acids. The CDR3 sequence: CASSYGRGGIQETQYF. Written as DNA, the CDR3 is TGTGCCAGCAGTTACGGACGGGGCGGAATTCAAGAGACCCAGTACTTC.